A selection of T cell receptor beta chains follows, all from one sample in a study of cytomegalovirus exposure and HLA in healthy donors. Clones were read by immunoSEQ multiplex PCR, and TCRdb kept only the in-frame ones, dropping some. The sample lists over 80,000 clones, roughly 74% occurring once. Sequenced sample: PBMCs. Receptors originate from a woman aged 70-85 years in good health and CMV-seropositive. Each CDR3 is given with its conserved first and last residue. The order of the fields is D gene, J gene, V gene, clone size, CDR3 DNA, CDR3 protein. D genes are given only for firm matches. Clone size is shown for a subset of rows, as once, few, many or a class of expanded clone.

D: TRBD1
J: TRBJ2-5
V: TRBV7-2
size: -
DNA: TGTGCCAGCAGCTTTCCGACAGGGTGGGAAGAGACCCAGTACTTC
CDR3: CASSFPTGWEETQYF

D: TRBD2
J: TRBJ2-5
V: TRBV11-2
size: -
DNA: TGTGCCAGCAGCTTAGATCTCCTAGCGGGGTATCAAGAGACCCAGTACTTC
CDR3: CASSLDLLAGYQETQYF

D: -
J: TRBJ1-1
V: TRBV6-1
size: -
DNA: TGTGCCAGCAGTGCCGGGTCAATGAACACTGAAGCTTTCTTT
CDR3: CASSAGSMNTEAFF

D: -
J: TRBJ2-7
V: TRBV6-5
size: -
DNA: TGTGCCAGCAGTTACGACGCGGCTACCTACGAGCAGTACTTC
CDR3: CASSYDAATYEQYF

D: -
J: TRBJ2-1
V: TRBV5-1
size: -
DNA: TGCGCCAGCAGCTTGTCGCCCCCCGGGTTCAATGAGCAGTTCTTC
CDR3: CASSLSPPGFNEQFF

D: TRBD2
J: TRBJ2-3
V: TRBV9
size: -
DNA: TGTGCCAGCAGCGTAGGGGGACTAGCGGGAGATACGCAGTATTTT
CDR3: CASSVGGLAGDTQYF

D: -
J: TRBJ2-7
V: TRBV4-3
size: -
DNA: TGCGCCAGCAGCCAAGAGACAGGGAGGAAGCAGTACTTC
CDR3: CASSQETGRKQYF

D: -
J: TRBJ2-5
V: TRBV5-1
size: -
DNA: TGCGCCAGCAGCTTGTTGGGCCCAGAGACCCAGTACTTC
CDR3: CASSLLGPETQYF

D: -
J: TRBJ2-3
V: TRBV7-2
size: -
DNA: TGTGCCAGCAGCTTAGGCTCTCGAGCGGGAGATACGCAGTATTTT
CDR3: CASSLGSRAGDTQYF

D: TRBD1
J: TRBJ2-1
V: TRBV28
size: once
DNA: TGTGCCAGCAGTTGGGGACAGGGGTTCAATGAGCAGTTCTTC
CDR3: CASSWGQGFNEQFF